This T cell receptor beta chain was recovered during a study of T cells in Graves' hyperthyroidism and ophthalmopathy. Losses at the gene ends were 3 bases for V and 7 bases for J; bases not matched to a gene: 6. CDR3 length: 14 amino acids. Per germline, CDR1 SGDLS and CDR2 YYNGEE. It was less than 13 ml of fresh peripheral blood that supplied the PBMCs. Researchers took RNA transcripts and amplified the TCR beta CDR3 regions from them. The HTBI primer set served for first-round RT-PCR of the TCR CDR3. TCRdb re-derived calls from the multiplex PCR reads in MiXCR, one entry per CDR3 protein. This sample has hundreds of thousands of distinct CDR3 sequences; 15% to 20% occur once, and the top ten carry over 3.5%.

The sequence came from a woman in her 30s with Graves' hyperthyroidism. The chain links TRBV9 to TRBJ2-1, with TRBD2 identical over 8 bases. Sequencing was performed on blood. The DNA of the CDR3 is TGTGCCAGCAGCGGACTAGCGAGCGGGAATGAGCAGTTCTTC. It is translated as CASSGLASGNEQFF.